Shown below are 24 T cell receptor beta chains from a single sample sequenced in a study of T-cell reconstitution after alpha-beta-depleted transplantation in children. A library of TCRbeta sequences, prepared with unique molecular identifiers, was generated. TCRdb fed the PCR reads into MiXCR, producing one record per CDR3 protein. This table holds about 500,000 distinct CDR3 sequences, about 30% found once. This specimen was PBMCs from the stem cell graft donor, taken from the stem cell graft. All receptors derive from a human donor who donated a stem cell graft to a child with aplastic anemia.

This clonotype came up a few times. The chain employs TRBV5-6 and TRBJ1-1; 8 nucleotides line up with TRBD1. The V gene end was trimmed by 3 bases and the J gene end by 7 bases; junction bases not matched to a gene: 8. The CDR3 is made up of 14 amino acids. In germline, CDR1 is SGHDT, CDR2 YYEEEE. The CDR3 region has the DNA TGTGCCAGCAGCTCTGGACAGGGTTTCGGTGAAGCTTTCTTT. Encoded protein: CASSSGQGFGEAFF.

The CDR3: CASSLARQGEQYF. The CDR3 DNA reads as TGTGCCAGCAGCTTAGCGAGACAGGGCGAGCAGTACTTC. The chain uses TRBV7-9 and TRBJ2-7; 7 bases are shared with TRBD1. J lost 6 bases, V lost 0 bases, and 2 bases had no gene match. The germline V gene encodes CDR1 SEHNR and CDR2 FQNEAQ (reference sequence). The CDR3 runs 13 residues. Drawing the rest from reference TRBV7-9 and TRBJ2-7, the complete variable domain is DTGVSQNPRHKITKRGQNVTFRCDPISEHNRLYWYRQTLGQGPEFLTYFQNEAQLEKSRLLSDRFSAERPKGSFSTLEIQRTEQGDSAMYLCASSLARQGEQYFGPGTRLTVT.

The chain couples TRBV5-5 to TRBJ2-1; no clear D. The CDR3 has 14 residues. Germline CDR1 SGHKS, CDR2 YYEKEE (reference sequence). V gave up 0 bases and J gave up 5 bases, with 9 bases separating them. The chain's CDR3 is CASSLVGFNNEQFF. For the CDR3, the DNA is TGTGCCAGCAGCTTGGTCGGGTTCAACAATGAGCAGTTCTTC. The full variable domain, its missing parts supplied by reference TRBV5-5 and TRBJ2-1, is DAGVTQSPTHLIKTRGQQVTLRCSPISGHKSVSWYQQVLGQGPQFIFQYYEKEERGRGNFPDRFSARQFPNYSSELNVNALLLGDSALYLCASSLVGFNNEQFFGPGTRLTVL.

The V and J genes are TRBV18 and TRBJ1-1, with a tentative D call TRBD1 (6 bases). Trimming removed 2 bases at V and 5 bases at J, with 15 bases between. Germline V lookup: CDR1 KGHSH, CDR2 LQKENI. The CDR3 covers 15 residues. CDR3 loop: CASSPDPGQGTEAFF. CDR3 in DNA: TGTGCCAGCTCACCAGACCCGGGGCAGGGGACTGAAGCTTTCTTT.

The V and J genes are TRBV20-1 and TRBJ2-4, with a tentative D call TRBD1 (6 bases). Germline assignment: CDR1 DFQATT and CDR2 SNEGSKA (reference sequence). The CDR3 extends over 14 amino acids. The V gene lost 5 bases and the J gene lost 2 bases, with 13 bases spanning the gap. Written as DNA, the CDR3 is TGCAGTGCTTTACAGGGTGTTACCAAAAACATTCAGTACTTC. Translation gives CSALQGVTKNIQYF.

This clonotype was counted between two and nine times. The genes are TRBV12-3 or TRBV12-4 and TRBJ2-2; D remains unclear. V was clipped by 0 bases and J by 6 bases, with 2 bases between them. This CDR3 has 12 amino acids. The CDR3 spells CASSLASGELFF. The CDR3 DNA is TGTGCCAGCAGTTTAGCTTCCGGGGAGCTGTTTTTT.

The chain couples TRBV29-1 to TRBJ2-7, with D unclear. This CDR3 region has 14 residues. Trimming removed 5 bases at V and 6 bases at J, with 20 bases between. CDR1 and CDR2 from the germline V gene are SQVTM and ANQGSEA. CDR3 bases: TGCAGCGTTCTCTCCGTATCTAGAGGCCGCGAGCAGTACTTC. Translated: CSVLSVSRGREQYF.

Only a few counts were recorded for this clonotype. The chain joins TRBV29-1 to TRBJ2-3; 15 bases match TRBD2. The CDR3 contains 17 residues. In germline, CDR1 is SQVTM, CDR2 ANQGSEA. V lost 0 bases and J lost 1; bases outside the gene matches: 2. The CDR3 coding sequence is TGCAGCGTTGAAGATCGGACTAGCGGGAGGGGCACAGATACGCAGTATTTT. Its protein product is CSVEDRTSGRGTDTQYF.

J is TRBJ2-1 and V is TRBV29-1; 9 bases agree with TRBD1. The CDR3 spans 12 residues. Germline V gives CDR1 SQVTM, CDR2 ANQGSEA. V was clipped by 8 bases and J by 7 bases; unmatched bases: 6. In DNA form, the CDR3 reads TGCAGCTCACGGACAGGGGTAAATGAGCAGTTCTTC. Its translation is CSSRTGVNEQFF.

The V call is TRBV20-1, the J call TRBJ2-7; 8 positions agree with TRBD2. CDR1 DFQATT and CDR2 SNEGSKA come from the germline V gene (reference sequence). The CDR3 sequence is 15 residues long. The trim removed 3 bases at V and 4 bases at J, leaving 11 bases unmatched. The CDR3, as DNA: TGCAGTGCTAGTAACCCCTTACGGGAGGGATACGAGCAGTACTTC. Residues: CSASNPLREGYEQYF.

The chain uses TRBV5-1 and TRBJ1-4; D might be TRBD1 (6 bases). This CDR3 has 15 amino acids. CDR1 is SGHRS and CDR2 is YFSETQ in the germline V gene. With 7 bases removed from V and 3 bases from J, the gap between germline ends came to 16 bases. This chain's CDR3 is CASSGQTTANEKLFF. The CDR3 coding sequence is TGCGCCAGCTCTGGACAGACGACAGCTAATGAAAAACTGTTTTTT.

This chain uses TRBV9 with TRBJ1-4; D unresolved. Germline CDR1 and CDR2: SGDLS and YYNGEE. This CDR3 is built from 17 residues. Trimming pared 1 base from V and 2 bases from J, leaving 15 bases between. The CDR3 sequence: CASSVHTGTATNEKLFF. CDR3 nucleotides: TGTGCCAGCAGCGTACATACGGGTACGGCGACTAATGAAAAACTGTTTTTT. Based on the CDR3 plus reference TRBV9 and TRBJ1-4, the full variable domain is DSGVTQTPKHLITATGQRVTLRCSPRSGDLSVYWYQQSLDQGLQFLIQYYNGEERAKGNILERFSAQQFPDLHSELNLSSLELGDSALYFCASSVHTGTATNEKLFFGSGTQLSVL.

This chain uses TRBV29-1 with TRBJ1-1; TRBD1 matches at 7 bases. Trimming took 4 bases from V and 1 from J; bases not matched to a gene: 6. Germline loops: CDR1 SQVTM, CDR2 ANQGSEA. The CDR3 runs 14 residues. The CDR3 DNA reads TGCAGCGTTGTGGACAGGACCCAGAACACTGAAGCTTTCTTT. Protein: CSVVDRTQNTEAFF.

In its sample, this clonotype was seen a few times. The chain is built from TRBV5-4 and TRBJ2-3; TRBD2 matches 7 bases. Trimming took 0 bases from V and 2 from J; bases not matched to a gene: 6. Germline V CDR1 and CDR2: SGHNT, YYREEE (reference sequence). The CDR3 contains 16 residues. The CDR3 spells CASSLVGEGPTDTQYF. The CDR3 DNA sequence: TGTGCCAGCAGCTTGGTAGGGGAGGGCCCCACAGATACGCAGTATTTT.

This clonotype was picked up a small number of times. This sequence joins TRBV29-1 and TRBJ2-1; 10 bases agree with TRBD2. The J segment lost 5 bases and the V segment lost 5 bases, leaving 6 bases of the junction unmatched. CDR1 and CDR2 from the germline V gene are SQVTM and ANQGSEA. The CDR3 is 14 amino acids. CDR3 region: CSVTLAGENNEQFF. In DNA, the CDR3 is TGCAGCGTTACCCTAGCGGGAGAAAACAATGAGCAGTTCTTC.

This clonotype occurred a few times. The rearrangement joins TRBV5-6 to TRBJ1-2, with D possibly matching TRBD1 (6 bases). CDR3 length equals 14 residues. Germline V gene lookup returns CDR1 SGHDT and CDR2 YYEEEE. Trimming took off 1 base at V and 2 bases at J, with 9 bases between the two ends. CDR3 in amino acids: CASSLPGVNYGYTF. The CDR3, as DNA: TGTGCCAGCAGCTTGCCAGGGGTCAACTATGGCTACACCTTC.

This chain joins TRBV9 and TRBJ2-7; weak D call: TRBD1 (6 bases). Between the trimmed V and J ends, which lost 4 bases and 3 bases, there was a span of 14 bases. The CDR3 is 14 residues long. Germline V gene sequence: CDR1 SGDLS, CDR2 YYNGEE. The CDR3 loop is CASSLGTWGYEQYF. The CDR3 region has the DNA TGTGCCAGCAGCCTCGGGACATGGGGCTACGAGCAGTACTTC. The full variable domain, completed using reference TRBV9 and TRBJ2-7, is DSGVTQTPKHLITATGQRVTLRCSPRSGDLSVYWYQQSLDQGLQFLIQYYNGEERAKGNILERFSAQQFPDLHSELNLSSLELGDSALYFCASSLGTWGYEQYFGPGTRLTVT.

V gene TRBV20-1 combines with J gene TRBJ2-1; 10 bases agree with TRBD1. The CDR3 is 13 amino acids. V lost 6 bases, J lost 12 bases, and 11 bases stayed unmatched. Germline V CDR1 and CDR2: DFQATT, SNEGSKA (reference sequence). This chain's CDR3 is CSALERDRGGQFF. The DNA for the CDR3 is TGCAGTGCGCTAGAAAGGGACAGGGGTGGGCAGTTCTTC.

This clonotype was detected only a few times. The chain uses TRBV5-1 and TRBJ2-7; D remains ambiguous. CDR3 length equals 13 residues. Germline CDR1 is SGHRS and CDR2 is YFSETQ. V lost 3 bases and J lost 1, with 8 bases in between. CDR3 nucleotides: TGCGCCAGCAGCTATAGCCCTTCCTACGAGCAGTACGTC. Its protein is CASSYSPSYEQYV.

The chain recombines TRBV11-2 with TRBJ2-1, with 8 bases fitting TRBD2. Trimming cost V 3 bases and J 12 bases; bases outside gene matches: 7. CDR1 is SGHAT and CDR2 is FQNNGV in the germline V gene. This CDR3 comprises 13 residues. CDR3 sequence (DNA): TGTGCCAGCAGCTTGCCCCTAGCGGGCGGGCAGTTCTTC. Translated, it gives CASSLPLAGGQFF.

CDR3 nucleotides: TGTGCCAGCAGCCTGCGAGCGGGAGAAGGTTGGAATGAGCAGTTCTTC. This translates into CASSLRAGEGWNEQFF. The rearrangement links TRBV7-2 to TRBJ2-1; 8 bases line up with TRBD2. The germline CDR1 and CDR2 sequences are SGHTA and FQGNSA. This CDR3 contains 16 residues. V shed 5 bases, J shed 7 bases, and the junction held 13 bases outside the gene matches.

This chain joins TRBV5-1 and TRBJ2-3; TRBD2 aligns across 8 bases. Germline CDR1 and CDR2: SGHRS and YFSETQ. V dropped 0 bases and J dropped 0; count of bases not matched to a gene: 6. This CDR3 is built from 17 residues. DNA for the CDR3: TGCGCCAGCAGCTTGGGCGTGTCGGGAGGGAGCACAGATACGCAGTATTTT. Protein: CASSLGVSGGSTDTQYF.

The rearrangement links TRBV20-1 to TRBJ1-4; 9 bases line up with TRBD1. V was pared by 5 bases and J by 5 bases, with 6 bases of the junction left unmatched. CDR3 length: 14 amino acids. Germline V gene sequence: CDR1 DFQATT, CDR2 SNEGSKA (reference sequence). CDR3 in DNA: TGCAGTGCTCCTGGGGACAGGGCAAATGAAAAACTGTTTTTT. As protein: CSAPGDRANEKLFF.

The gene calls are TRBV2 and TRBJ2-2; 9 nucleotides align to TRBD1. The length of the CDR3 is 16 residues. After removal of 6 bases from V and 5 bases from J, the junction contained 10 bases not matched to a gene. CDR1 is SNHLY, CDR2 FYNNEI, per germline. The CDR3 DNA is TGTGCCAGCAGCGAGGGGGACAGGGAGTTGACCGGGGAGCTGTTTTTT. Its translation is CASSEGDRELTGELFF.